These T cell receptor beta chains were read from a single sample in a study of shared T cell receptors in the human thymus. Assay: immunoSEQ multiplex PCR; the TCRdb copy retains only in-frame clones and omits some. The table lists 630,000 or so clones, about 87% of them singletons. These data were also filed under a second study, of human thymus T cells.

Sequenced sample: thymocytes. The receptor source for this set is a boy under two years old with a congenital heart defect. CDR3s include the opening cysteine and the closing phenylalanine or tryptophan. The order of the fields is V gene, J gene, clone size, D gene, CDR3 DNA, CDR3 protein. The D gene is left open where the match is weak. Size tells how often a clone was seen (once, few, many) or the class of an expanded clone, and some rows leave it out.

V gene: TRBV13; J gene: TRBJ2-7; clone size: .; D gene: TRBD1; CDR3 DNA: TGTGCCAGCAGCGGAACAGGGGGCGCGACCTACGAGCAGTACTTC; CDR3 protein: CASSGTGGATYEQYF
V gene: TRBV27; J gene: TRBJ2-7; clone size: .; D gene: TRBD2; CDR3 DNA: TGTGCCAGCCAACAAAAGCGGGGGATCTCCTACGAGCAGTACTTC; CDR3 protein: CASQQKRGISYEQYF
V gene: TRBV10-3; J gene: TRBJ1-3; clone size: .; D gene: .; CDR3 DNA: TGTGCCATCAGTGAACCGGGTTCGGGGTCTGGAAACACCATATATTTT; CDR3 protein: CAISEPGSGSGNTIYF
V gene: TRBV4-3; J gene: TRBJ2-2; clone size: .; D gene: .; CDR3 DNA: TGCGCCAGCAGCCAAGAGGGCAGGGTAGACACCGGGGAGCTGTTTTTT; CDR3 protein: CASSQEGRVDTGELFF
V gene: TRBV25-1; J gene: TRBJ1-4; clone size: .; D gene: TRBD1; CDR3 DNA: TGTGCCAGCAGTGAATCGACAGGGGTGAGGGAAAAACTGTTTTTT; CDR3 protein: CASSESTGVREKLFF
V gene: TRBV28; J gene: TRBJ2-7; clone size: .; D gene: TRBD2; CDR3 DNA: TGTGCCAGCATATCCCGGGAGGGCCAGTCCGCTATCTACGAGCAGTACTTC; CDR3 protein: CASISREGQSAIYEQYF
V gene: TRBV6-1; J gene: TRBJ2-1; clone size: .; D gene: .; CDR3 DNA: TGTGCCAGCAGTGAGTTTTCGGGAAGGTCCTACAATGAGCAGTTCTTC; CDR3 protein: CASSEFSGRSYNEQFF
V gene: TRBV7-9; J gene: TRBJ1-1; clone size: .; D gene: TRBD1; CDR3 DNA: TGTGCCAGCAGCTTAGGGGACAGATCGGGTGGCGCTGAAGCTTTCTTT; CDR3 protein: CASSLGDRSGGAEAFF
V gene: TRBV27; J gene: TRBJ1-2; clone size: .; D gene: TRBD1; CDR3 DNA: TGTGCCAGCAGTTTATCGAAACAGGGGGAATATGGCTACACCTTC; CDR3 protein: CASSLSKQGEYGYTF
V gene: TRBV7-9; J gene: TRBJ1-2; clone size: .; D gene: .; CDR3 DNA: TGTGCCAGCAGCTCGAGGAATGGCTACACCTTC; CDR3 protein: CASSSRNGYTF
V gene: TRBV10-3; J gene: TRBJ1-6; clone size: .; D gene: TRBD1; CDR3 DNA: TGTGCCATCAGGTGGGACAGGGAGAATTCACCCCTCCACTTT; CDR3 protein: CAIRWDRENSPLHF
V gene: TRBV7-2; J gene: TRBJ1-1; clone size: .; D gene: .; CDR3 DNA: TGTGCCAGCAGCTTAGATGGTTTCCTGACAGTCAATTTTGGTGAAGCTTTCTTT; CDR3 protein: CASSLDGFLTVNFGEAFF
V gene: TRBV4-3; J gene: TRBJ2-7; clone size: .; D gene: .; CDR3 DNA: TGCGCCAGCAGCCAAGAAGCCTCCACCCGCGAGCAGTACTTC; CDR3 protein: CASSQEASTREQYF
V gene: TRBV4-3; J gene: TRBJ1-1; clone size: .; D gene: TRBD1; CDR3 DNA: TGCGCCAGCAGCCAAGCCCACCCCCGACAGGGCGGATTTGGTGAAGCTTTCTTT; CDR3 protein: CASSQAHPRQGGFGEAFF
V gene: TRBV10-3; J gene: TRBJ2-3; clone size: .; D gene: TRBD2; CDR3 DNA: TGTGCCATCAGTGGTTTAGCGGGGGGGCGGCCAGATACGCAGTATTTT; CDR3 protein: CAISGLAGGRPDTQYF
V gene: TRBV4-3; J gene: TRBJ2-3; clone size: .; D gene: .; CDR3 DNA: TGCGCCAGCAGCCAAGATTCGTGGGGCCTCAATACGCAGTATTTT; CDR3 protein: CASSQDSWGLNTQYF
V gene: TRBV10-3; J gene: TRBJ1-4; clone size: .; D gene: .; CDR3 DNA: TGTGCCATCAGCGATCAGGGTATGGGTGAAAAACTGTTTTTT; CDR3 protein: CAISDQGMGEKLFF
V gene: TRBV28; J gene: TRBJ1-4; clone size: .; D gene: .; CDR3 DNA: TGTGCCAGCAGTCCCCGGGATCAGGGAGGAGAAAAACTGTTTTTT; CDR3 protein: CASSPRDQGGEKLFF
V gene: TRBV6-5; J gene: TRBJ2-3; clone size: .; D gene: .; CDR3 DNA: TGTGCCAGCAGTTATCTGGCCACAGATACGCAGTATTTT; CDR3 protein: CASSYLATDTQYF
V gene: TRBV5-5; J gene: TRBJ2-5; clone size: .; D gene: .; CDR3 DNA: TGTGCCAGCAGCTCCCTTCCTCGGGTGCCACTAGAGACCCAGTACTTC; CDR3 protein: CASSSLPRVPLETQYF
V gene: TRBV6-1; J gene: TRBJ1-2; clone size: .; D gene: TRBD1; CDR3 DNA: TGTGCCAGCAGAATGGACAGGGGATTTGGCTACACCTTC; CDR3 protein: CASRMDRGFGYTF
V gene: TRBV21-1; J gene: TRBJ2-7; clone size: .; D gene: .; CDR3 DNA: TGTGCCAGCAGCAAAAGAGGGACAGGGGTCTACGAGCAGTACTTC; CDR3 protein: CASSKRGTGVYEQYF
V gene: TRBV30; J gene: TRBJ1-4; clone size: .; D gene: TRBD1; CDR3 DNA: TGTGCCTGGAGTGTACCCTTAATACAGGGGGGGTATGAAAAACTGTTTTTT; CDR3 protein: CAWSVPLIQGGYEKLFF
V gene: TRBV6-4; J gene: TRBJ1-2; clone size: .; D gene: TRBD1; CDR3 DNA: TGTGCCAGCAGTGATTCAGGACAGGGCAACTATGGCTACACCTTC; CDR3 protein: CASSDSGQGNYGYTF
V gene: TRBV30; J gene: TRBJ1-2; clone size: .; D gene: TRBD1; CDR3 DNA: TGTGCCTGGGAGACAGGGCTTGGCTACACCTTC; CDR3 protein: CAWETGLGYTF
V gene: TRBV9; J gene: TRBJ2-4; clone size: .; D gene: TRBD2; CDR3 DNA: TGTGCCAGCAGCGTTCGAGCGGGGGGCGACGGAGACATTCAGTACTTC; CDR3 protein: CASSVRAGGDGDIQYF
V gene: TRBV10-3; J gene: TRBJ2-7; clone size: .; D gene: .; CDR3 DNA: TGTGCCATCAGAGTCAGGGATGGGGAGCAGTACTTC; CDR3 protein: CAIRVRDGEQYF
V gene: TRBV5-8; J gene: TRBJ1-6; clone size: .; D gene: TRBD1; CDR3 DNA: TGTGCCAGCAGCCTACACGACAGGGGGATTTTTTCACCCCTCCACTTT; CDR3 protein: CASSLHDRGIFSPLHF
V gene: TRBV6-1; J gene: TRBJ2-1; clone size: .; D gene: TRBD2; CDR3 DNA: TGTGCCAGCAGTGAGCCGGGAGGGGGACACAATGAGCAGTTCTTC; CDR3 protein: CASSEPGGGHNEQFF
V gene: TRBV4-1; J gene: TRBJ2-2; clone size: .; D gene: TRBD2; CDR3 DNA: TGCGCCAGCAGCTACCGGGAGGCTAGCACCGGGGAGCTGTTTTTT; CDR3 protein: CASSYREASTGELFF
V gene: TRBV5-5; J gene: TRBJ1-1; clone size: .; D gene: .; CDR3 DNA: TGTGCCAGCAGCGCAGTACAGGGTGCCACTGAAGCTTTCTTT; CDR3 protein: CASSAVQGATEAFF
V gene: TRBV15; J gene: TRBJ2-7; clone size: .; D gene: TRBD2; CDR3 DNA: TGTGCCACCAGCAGAGACCGGACTAGCGGGAGGCCCCCATCCTACGAGCAGTACTTC; CDR3 protein: CATSRDRTSGRPPSYEQYF
V gene: TRBV5-6; J gene: TRBJ2-7; clone size: .; D gene: .; CDR3 DNA: TGTGCCAGCAGCTTTACGGGGGCGGGAGAGATCTACGAGCAGTACTTC; CDR3 protein: CASSFTGAGEIYEQYF
V gene: TRBV5-1; J gene: TRBJ1-2; clone size: .; D gene: .; CDR3 DNA: TGCGCCAGCAGCTCCCGAAACGAGTGCCTTACAGAGGAGGACTATGGCTACACCTTC; CDR3 protein: CASSSRNECLTEEDYGYTF
V gene: TRBV7-9; J gene: TRBJ2-7; clone size: .; D gene: TRBD1; CDR3 DNA: TGTGCCAGCAGCTCCCGGACAGGGGAATACGAGCAGTACTTC; CDR3 protein: CASSSRTGEYEQYF
V gene: TRBV21-1; J gene: TRBJ2-7; clone size: .; D gene: .; CDR3 DNA: TGTGCCAGCAGCGTGCGGGGCTCTTTCTCCTACGAGCAGTACTTC; CDR3 protein: CASSVRGSFSYEQYF
V gene: TRBV4-3; J gene: TRBJ1-1; clone size: once; D gene: .; CDR3 DNA: TGCGCCAGCAGCCAAGTGAGAGGTGGGAGGGGAGCTTTCTTT; CDR3 protein: CASSQVRGGRGAFF
V gene: TRBV28; J gene: TRBJ1-5; clone size: .; D gene: TRBD1; CDR3 DNA: TGTGCCAGCAGTCGCTACAGGGGGAATCAGCCCCAGCATTTT; CDR3 protein: CASSRYRGNQPQHF
V gene: TRBV7-9; J gene: TRBJ1-2; clone size: .; D gene: TRBD1; CDR3 DNA: TGTGCCAGCAGCTTAGGTACAGGGGGCGATTATGGCTACACCTTC; CDR3 protein: CASSLGTGGDYGYTF
V gene: TRBV5-4; J gene: TRBJ2-3; clone size: .; D gene: .; CDR3 DNA: TGTGCCAGCTCCACCCCGGGATTTAGCACAGATACGCAGTATTTT; CDR3 protein: CASSTPGFSTDTQYF
V gene: TRBV27; J gene: TRBJ1-4; clone size: .; D gene: TRBD1; CDR3 DNA: TGTGCCAGCAGTACGGTGACAGGGGATGAAAAACTGTTTTTT; CDR3 protein: CASSTVTGDEKLFF
V gene: TRBV6-1; J gene: TRBJ1-5; clone size: .; D gene: .; CDR3 DNA: TGTGCCAGCAGTGAACAGGGCAATCAGCCCCAGCATTTT; CDR3 protein: CASSEQGNQPQHF
V gene: TRBV4-3; J gene: TRBJ1-2; clone size: .; D gene: TRBD1; CDR3 DNA: TGCGCCAGCAGCCAAGTAGGACCGGGACAGGGGATTAACTATGGCTACACCTTC; CDR3 protein: CASSQVGPGQGINYGYTF
V gene: TRBV7-9; J gene: TRBJ1-2; clone size: .; D gene: TRBD1; CDR3 DNA: TGTGCCAGCAGCCATGTCGTCAACAGGGGACTAGATGGAGGCTACACCTTC; CDR3 protein: CASSHVVNRGLDGGYTF
V gene: TRBV29-1; J gene: TRBJ1-2; clone size: .; D gene: TRBD1; CDR3 DNA: TGCAGCGTTGAAGACCCAGACAGGGGGCGAAGAGGCTACACCTTC; CDR3 protein: CSVEDPDRGRRGYTF